The clone carrying this TCR beta chain is medium-sized by share. No antigen is known for it. The treatment was: 10-day PBMC culture with coronavirus spike peptide pools or control peptides (ViraFEST assay). Germline V gene data show CDR1 as SNHLY and CDR2 as FYNNEI. This CDR3 is built from 11 residues. V shed 7 bases and J shed 8 bases, with 11 bases lying between them. These data belong to a study of vaccination and CD4 T cells after COVID-19. Looking at the study overall: Post-vaccine specimens were obtained a median approximately 70 days after dose two (range 14 to 241). Overall study results and limits: The authors identified 304 of 307 vaccine-specific clones in convalescent patients as spike mono-reactive.

CD4+ T cells that had been cultured provided DNA sequenced with the Oncomine TCR Beta short-read assay. TCRdb redid the calling of the PCR reads with MiXCR, one entry per CDR3 protein. This table has thousands of distinct CDR3 sequences, around 17% appearing once. This receptor was identified in a human donor who had recovered from COVID-19. The rearrangement links TRBV2 to TRBJ1-2; D not certain. Sequenced input: CD4+ T cells from blood, cultured in vitro. The CDR3 loop reads CASKITQGYTF. CDR3 DNA: TGTGCCAGCAAGATAACGCAGGGCTACACCTTC.